These 32 T cell receptor beta chains came from one sample sequenced in a study of Ad26.COV2.S vaccination and SARS-CoV-2 variants. The protocol was immunoSEQ multiplex PCR, while the TCRdb copy is restricted to in-frame clones and leaves out a portion. The sample lists a few hundred thousand clones, less than 95% seen once, with roughly 4% in the top ten. Treatment indicated: approximately 18 received Ad26.COV2.S at low or high dose, single or two shots; five or six received placebo; per-sample allocation not given. Sample collection was performed on day 63 after the first vaccine or placebo injection. Sequencing was performed on peripheral blood, taken in a trial of Ad26.COV2.S vaccine versus placebo. Source of these receptors: a person between 18 and 59 years old who received the Ad26.COV2.S COVID-19 vaccine or a placebo.

This rearrangement joins TRBV6-2 or TRBV6-3 to TRBJ2-1; 11 nucleotides align to TRBD2. The CDR3 is 16 amino acids. V trimming: 4 bases; J trimming: 6 bases; junction bases outside the gene matches: 8. Germline-derived CDR1 and CDR2 are MNHEY and SVGEGT. Here the CDR3 reads CASSFILSGRGNEQFF. In nucleotides, the CDR3 is TGTGCCAGCAGTTTCATCCTTAGCGGGAGGGGCAATGAGCAGTTCTTC.

In nucleotides, the CDR3 is TGCGCCAGCAGCCAAGATCCAGGGAAGAGCTACGAGCAGTACTTC. The encoded protein is CASSQDPGKSYEQYF. The rearrangement links TRBV4-3 to TRBJ2-7; D is possibly TRBD1 (5 bases). V lost 0 bases and J 3 bases, leaving 12 bases between the germline ends. Germline lookup yields CDR1 LGHNA and CDR2 YSLEER. The CDR3 spans 15 residues.

V gene TRBV6-5 combines with J gene TRBJ1-4; D perhaps matches TRBD1 (6 bases). Trimming pared 5 bases from V and 7 bases from J, leaving 14 bases between. The CDR3 has 14 amino acids. In germline, CDR1 is MNHEY, CDR2 SVGAGI. The CDR3 nucleotides read TGTGCCAGCAGTAGGGGGACGACCTTTGAAAAACTGTTTTTT. Its translation: CASSRGTTFEKLFF.

The chain joins TRBV6-6 to TRBJ1-1; the match to TRBD1 covers 8 bases. The CDR3 contains 14 residues. Germline V lookup: CDR1 MNHNY, CDR2 SVGAGI (reference sequence). Germline trimming cut 2 bases from V and 6 bases from J; bases unmatched to any gene: 5. The CDR3 DNA reads as TGTGCCAGCAGTTACATACAGGGGGGCGCTGAAGCTTTCTTT. Its protein product is CASSYIQGGAEAFF.

This rearrangement joins TRBV9 to TRBJ2-3; weak D call: TRBD2 (5 bases). V shed 0 bases and J shed 2 bases, with 10 bases lying between them. Per the germline V gene, CDR1 is SGDLS and CDR2 is YYNGEE. This CDR3 is 15 amino acids long. CDR3 amino acids: CASSVGGEVTDTQYF. DNA of the CDR3: TGTGCCAGCAGCGTAGGGGGAGAGGTCACAGATACGCAGTATTTT.

This sequence joins TRBV7-3 and TRBJ2-3, with 10 bases matching TRBD2. From germline, CDR1 is SGHTA and CDR2 FQGTGA. The junction had 5 bases not matched to a gene; V was cut back by 5 bases and J by 6 bases. There are 14 residues in the CDR3. CDR3 amino acids: CASSTSGERDTQYF. As DNA, the CDR3 is TGTGCCAGCAGCACTAGCGGGGAGAGGGATACGCAGTATTTT.

This clone was found a few times. This chain links TRBV19 with TRBJ1-1; TRBD1 aligns across 7 bases. This CDR3 has 15 residues. Germline V gene sequence: CDR1 LNHDA, CDR2 SQIVND (reference sequence). Losses at the gene ends were 3 bases for V and 5 bases for J; bases not matched to a gene: 9. CDR3 sequence reads: CASSMDRFPRTEAFF. CDR3 bases: TGTGCCAGTAGTATGGACAGGTTCCCGAGGACTGAAGCTTTCTTT. The full variable domain, with the rest looked up from reference TRBV19 and TRBJ1-1, is DGGITQSPKYLFRKEGQNVTLSCEQNLNHDAMYWYRQDPGQGLRLIYYSQIVNDFQKGDIAEGYSVSREKKESFPLTVTSAQKNPTAFYLCASSMDRFPRTEAFFGQGTRLTVV.

In its sample, this clone was seen once. V usage is TRBV18 and J usage is TRBJ2-7; D gene uncertain. Germline CDR1 and CDR2: KGHSH and LQKENI. This CDR3 is 14 amino acids long. V lost 2 bases and J lost 1, with 9 bases in between. The CDR3: CASSPETESYEQYF. CDR3 bases: TGTGCCAGCTCACCAGAGACGGAGTCCTACGAGCAGTACTTC.

V is TRBV30 and J is TRBJ2-7; 9 positions agree with TRBD2. From germline, CDR1 is GTSNPN and CDR2 SVGIG (reference sequence). V lost 3 bases and J lost 0; bases outside the gene matches: 6. The CDR3 totals 15 residues. The CDR3 sequence: CAWSMGAGGSYEQYF. Written as DNA, the CDR3 is TGTGCCTGGAGCATGGGAGCGGGAGGCTCCTACGAGCAGTACTTC.

The genes are TRBV7-3 and TRBJ2-5, with no clear D. Between the trimmed V and J ends, which lost 5 bases and 5 bases, there was a span of 12 bases. CDR1 is SGHTA and CDR2 is FQGTGA in the germline V gene. The CDR3 contains 13 residues. CDR3 loop: CASSAPGSETQYF. The CDR3 DNA is TGTGCCAGCAGCGCCCCCGGGTCGGAGACCCAGTACTTC. The variable domain in full, with the rest retrieved from reference TRBV7-3 and TRBJ2-5, is GAGVSQTPSNKVTEKGKYVELRCDPISGHTALYWYRQSLGQGPEFLIYFQGTGAADDSGLPNDRFFAVRPEGSVSTLKIQRTERGDSAVYLCASSAPGSETQYFGPGTRLLVL.

The chain is built from TRBV9 and TRBJ2-6; D unresolved. Germline CDR1 SGDLS, CDR2 YYNGEE. The CDR3 spans 16 residues. Trimming stripped 0 bases from V and 1 base from J, with 8 bases between. The CDR3 here is CASSVEAISGANVLTF. In nucleotides, the CDR3 is TGTGCCAGCAGCGTAGAGGCGATATCTGGGGCCAACGTCCTGACTTTC.

V usage is TRBV27 and J usage is TRBJ2-1, with TRBD2 matching over 11 bases. Germline V CDR1 and CDR2: MNHEY, SMNVEV (reference sequence). V lost 5 bases, J lost 12 bases, and 9 bases stayed unmatched. The CDR3 length is 14 residues. CDR3 sequence: CASSPRASGRRQFF. Here the CDR3 DNA reads TGTGCCAGCAGTCCCCGCGCTAGCGGGAGGAGGCAGTTCTTC.

V and J are TRBV19 and TRBJ1-2; D is perhaps TRBD1 (6 bases). This CDR3 region has 14 residues. With 6 bases removed from V and 4 bases from J, the gap between germline ends came to 15 bases. The V gene's germline CDR1 is LNHDA and CDR2 SQIVND (reference sequence). CDR3: CASRAAGAIYGYTF. The CDR3 DNA reads as TGTGCCAGTAGAGCCGCAGGGGCCATCTATGGCTACACCTTC.

The chain is built from TRBV28 and TRBJ2-1; a possible D gene is TRBD2 (5 bases). Looked up from germline, CDR1 is MDHEN and CDR2 is SYDVKM. V lost 8 bases to trimming and J lost 4 bases, with 21 bases between them. The CDR3 is made up of 16 amino acids. The CDR3 is CASYAHAGEIYNEQFF. CDR3 DNA: TGTGCCAGCTACGCACACGCCGGGGAAATTTACAATGAGCAGTTCTTC.

Here the CDR3 DNA reads TGCGCCAGCAGTGAAAAGTCCCAGGGGCTGTACGAGCAGTACTTC. Translation: CASSEKSQGLYEQYF. The J gene is TRBJ2-7, the V gene TRBV10-2; D might be TRBD1 (6 bases). The germline V gene has CDR1 WSHSY and CDR2 SAAADI. The CDR3 consists of 15 residues. Trimming shortened V by 3 bases and J by 4 bases, and 16 bases separated the two germline ends.

J is TRBJ2-7 and V is TRBV7-3; 13 nucleotides agree with TRBD2. After removal of 4 bases from V and 12 bases from J, the junction contained 6 bases not matched to a gene. The germline V gene has CDR1 SGHTA and CDR2 FQGTGA. The CDR3 is 13 residues long. CDR3 amino acids: CASSSGGLAGLYF. CDR3 DNA: TGTGCCAGCAGCTCAGGGGGACTAGCGGGACTGTACTTC.

The V call is TRBV28, the J call TRBJ1-5; no definite D call. V was clipped by 3 bases and J by 0 bases, with 9 bases between them. This CDR3 region has 15 residues. Per germline, CDR1 MDHEN and CDR2 SYDVKM. CDR3 in amino acids: CASSFAATSNQPQHF. CDR3 coding DNA: TGTGCCAGCAGTTTTGCAGCGACTAGCAATCAGCCCCAGCATTTT.

V is TRBV6-1 and J is TRBJ2-1; D remains ambiguous. Germline CDR1 and CDR2: MNHNS and SASEGT. V shed 3 bases and J shed 12 bases, with 12 bases lying between them. The CDR3 is 12 residues long. CDR3 nucleotides: TGTGCCAGCAGTGATTCTAGATTCGGGCAGTTCTTC. Residues: CASSDSRFGQFF.

The chain carries TRBV7-2 and TRBJ2-7; 7 nucleotides line up with TRBD1. Trimming cost V 3 bases and J 3 bases; bases outside gene matches: 8. Germline V gene data show CDR1 as SGHTA and CDR2 as FQGNSA. The CDR3 consists of 15 residues. The DNA of the CDR3 is TGTGCCAGCAGCTTGCGCCGGGACAGCCGCTACGAGCAGTACTTC. Translation: CASSLRRDSRYEQYF.

The J gene is TRBJ1-2, the V gene TRBV7-9, with 8 positions matching TRBD1. V lost 3 bases, J lost 5 bases, and 5 bases stayed unmatched. This CDR3 has 14 residues. Germline-derived CDR1 and CDR2 are SEHNR and FQNEAQ (reference sequence). CDR3 loop: CASSFGGQGYGYTF. For the CDR3, the DNA is TGTGCCAGCAGCTTTGGCGGACAGGGATATGGCTACACCTTC.

This clone was observed once. This chain joins TRBV5-4 and TRBJ2-5; TRBD1 matches at 7 bases. V trimming: 3 bases; J trimming: 1 base; junction bases outside the gene matches: 6. CDR1 and CDR2 (germline): SGHNT, YYREEE (reference sequence). The CDR3 runs to 15 residues. The CDR3 here is CASSYDGTVQETQYF. The CDR3 coding sequence is TGTGCCAGCAGCTATGACGGGACAGTCCAAGAGACCCAGTACTTC.

V is TRBV18 and J is TRBJ2-3; the D call may be TRBD1 or TRBD2 (5 bases each). With 1 base removed from V and 0 bases from J, the gap between germline ends came to 11 bases. CDR1 is KGHSH, CDR2 LQKENI, per germline. The CDR3 contains 16 residues. For the CDR3, the DNA is TGTGCCAGCTCACCACGCTGGGACCGAAGCACAGATACGCAGTATTTT. Encoded protein: CASSPRWDRSTDTQYF.

This clone was recorded only once. The CDR3 loop is CASSPGVGTGELFF. CDR3 nucleotides: TGTGCCAGCAGCCCGGGGGTGGGCACCGGGGAGCTGTTTTTT. This chain connects TRBV5-8 to TRBJ2-2; possibly TRBD2 for D (6 bases). The CDR3 is 14 amino acids. Deletions cut 4 bases from V and 4 bases from J, with 11 bases between. CDR1 is SGHTS, CDR2 YDEGEE, per germline.

This sequence joins TRBV9 and TRBJ2-2; TRBD1 might be the D (5 bases). V was pared by 0 bases and J by 1 base, with 10 bases between. Germline loops: CDR1 SGDLS, CDR2 YYNGEE. The CDR3 has 16 residues. The CDR3 DNA reads as TGTGCCAGCAGCGTAGCTCGCAGGGAGAACACCGGGGAGCTGTTTTTT. Translation: CASSVARRENTGELFF.

CDR3 DNA: TGTGCCAGCACCAAGACAGGGGATGGCGGCTACACCTTC. Amino acids: CASTKTGDGGYTF. This chain uses TRBV27 with TRBJ1-2; 8 nucleotides align to TRBD1. The germline V gene has CDR1 MNHEY and CDR2 SMNVEV (reference sequence). The CDR3 is 13 residues long. The V segment lost 7 bases and the J segment 8 bases; nucleotides outside the gene matches: 9.

The chain combines TRBV5-1 with TRBJ1-1; D gene uncertain. CDR1 and CDR2 (germline): SGHRS, YFSETQ. This CDR3 region has 15 residues. The V gene lost 7 bases and the J gene lost 0 bases, with 16 bases spanning the gap. CDR3 protein: CASGRTAEVNTEAFF. DNA for the CDR3: TGCGCCAGCGGGCGGACGGCCGAAGTGAACACTGAAGCTTTCTTT.

The genes are TRBV6-2 or TRBV6-3 and TRBJ2-7; 15 bases line up with TRBD2. The CDR3 is made up of 14 amino acids. Germline lookup yields CDR1 MNHEY and CDR2 SVGEGT. The V and J ends lost 5 bases and 4 bases, in that order; junction bases with no gene match: 0. The CDR3 DNA sequence: TGTGCCAGCAGTGGACTAGCGGGAGGGTACGAGCAGTACTTC. Its protein product is CASSGLAGGYEQYF.

This clone came up once. The rearrangement joins TRBV12-5 to TRBJ1-1, with a possible D match to TRBD1 (5 bases). CDR1 LGHNT and CDR2 FRNRAP come from the germline V gene. V was shortened by 7 bases and J by 1 base, with 10 bases between the two germline ends. The CDR3 spans 13 residues. The CDR3 bases are TGTGCTAGTGAAGTAACAGGGAACACTGAAGCTTTCTTT. Translated: CASEVTGNTEAFF.

This clone was recorded once. The rearrangement links TRBV2 to TRBJ2-1; 13 bases match TRBD2. Germline V gene lookup returns CDR1 SNHLY and CDR2 FYNNEI. Trimming took 9 bases from V and 9 from J; bases not matched to a gene: 11. The CDR3 is 15 residues long. The DNA of the CDR3 is TGTGCCAGTGGGGGAGGACTAGCGGGAGTCACTGAGCAGTTCTTC. This translates into CASGGGLAGVTEQFF.

The gene calls are TRBV7-8 and TRBJ2-5; unclear D gene. Germline-derived CDR1 and CDR2 are SGHVS and FQNEAQ. V was trimmed by 5 bases and J by 0 bases, leaving 4 bases between them. The CDR3 has 12 residues. The chain's CDR3 is CASSRNQETQYF. CDR3 coding DNA: TGTGCCAGCAGCCGCAACCAAGAGACCCAGTACTTC.

CDR3 sequence reads: CASSSRRYGRKIEQFF. The CDR3 DNA reads as TGTGCCAGCAGCTCCCGGAGGTACGGGAGAAAGATTGAGCAGTTCTTC. The chain employs TRBV7-9 and TRBJ2-1, with D possibly being TRBD2 (6 bases). This CDR3 has 16 amino acids. The ends were cut back, 4 bases at V and 9 bases at J, with 22 bases in the middle. Germline CDR1 SEHNR, CDR2 FQNEAQ (reference sequence).

Only one count was recorded for this clone. V usage is TRBV25-1 and J usage is TRBJ2-2, with 10 bases fitting TRBD1. This CDR3 has 15 amino acids. The trim removed 0 bases at V and 8 bases at J, leaving 3 bases unmatched. Germline CDR1 is MGHDK and CDR2 is SYGVNS. This CDR3 is CASSEYKGQGGELFF. CDR3 DNA: TGTGCCAGCAGTGAATATAAGGGACAGGGGGGGGAGCTGTTTTTT.